The 23 T cell receptor beta chains in this list originate from one sample, sequenced in a study of T cell changes during pregnancy in multiple sclerosis. Produced via immunoSEQ multiplex PCR; TCRdb's table is partial and in-frame only. The repertoire holds some 97,000 clones, with 90% to 95% as singletons. The sequencing here drew on peripheral blood, taken before pregnancy. The origin of the receptors is a female donor with multiple sclerosis, enrolled in a pregnancy study.

The chain employs TRBV7-9 and TRBJ2-7; TRBD1 matches at 8 bases. The V gene's germline CDR1 is SEHNR and CDR2 FQNEAQ (reference sequence). The CDR3 loop spans 15 amino acids. The J segment lost 0 bases and the V segment lost 1 base, leaving 2 bases of the junction unmatched. CDR3 loop: CASSLGDRLSYEQYF. CDR3 bases: TGTGCCAGCAGCTTAGGGGACAGGCTCTCCTACGAGCAGTACTTC.

The chain joins TRBV5-4 to TRBJ2-2; 10 bases match TRBD2. V trimming: 3 bases; J trimming: 4 bases; junction bases outside the gene matches: 6. CDR1 and CDR2 from the germline V gene are SGHNT and YYREEE (reference sequence). CDR3 size: 16 residues. CDR3 DNA sequence: TGTGCCAGCAGCTCCCCTAGCGGGAGAACCACCGGGGAGCTGTTTTTT. Its protein product is CASSSPSGRTTGELFF.

The table lists this clone with a count of one. The CDR3 coding sequence is TGTGCCACCCGAGAGGACAGCTCCTACGAGCAGTACTTC. Its protein product is CATREDSSYEQYF. V gene TRBV6-1 combines with J gene TRBJ2-7; TRBD1 is a possible D gene (6 bases). CDR1 and CDR2 from the germline V gene are MNHNS and SASEGT. The CDR3 sequence is 13 residues long. V was shortened by 10 bases and J by 0 bases, with 13 bases between the two germline ends.

The chain combines TRBV7-2 with TRBJ2-5, with 9 bases aligning to TRBD2. CDR3 length equals 16 residues. CDR1 SGHTA and CDR2 FQGNSA come from the germline V gene. V shed 1 base, J shed 5 bases, and the junction held 8 bases outside the gene matches. The CDR3 is CASSLEGSGSDETQYF. The CDR3, as DNA: TGTGCCAGCAGCTTAGAGGGTAGCGGGAGCGACGAGACCCAGTACTTC.

V gene TRBV27 combines with J gene TRBJ2-5; the match to TRBD2 covers 9 bases. The ends lost 1 base at V and 2 bases at J; junction bases unmatched: 8. CDR3 size: 17 residues. Germline V gene data show CDR1 as MNHEY and CDR2 as SMNVEV (reference sequence). Here the CDR3 reads CASSLFGSGSGQETQYF. The CDR3 DNA is TGTGCCAGCAGTTTATTCGGTAGCGGGAGCGGGCAAGAGACCCAGTACTTC.

The V gene is TRBV19, the J gene TRBJ2-6, with D perhaps TRBD1 (7 bases). Trimming took 7 bases from V and 2 from J, leaving 15 bases between them. This CDR3 contains 16 residues. Germline-derived CDR1 and CDR2 are LNHDA and SQIVND (reference sequence). This CDR3 is CASISRGVTGANVLTF. As DNA, the CDR3 is TGTGCCAGTATAAGCAGGGGGGTGACTGGGGCCAACGTCCTGACTTTC.

This chain connects TRBV5-1 to TRBJ2-3; TRBD2 might be the D (6 bases). The CDR3 has 15 amino acids. V lost 0 bases, J lost 2 bases, and 10 bases lay in between. The germline V gene encodes CDR1 SGHRS and CDR2 YFSETQ. CDR3 nucleotide sequence: TGCGCCAGCAGCTTGGGCCGGGGGATCACAGATACGCAGTATTTT. The encoded protein is CASSLGRGITDTQYF.

V is TRBV11-2 and J is TRBJ1-1; TRBD1 aligns across 9 bases. CDR1 and CDR2 from the germline V gene are SGHAT and FQNNGV. The CDR3 runs to 14 residues. The ends lost 4 bases at V and 11 bases at J; junction bases unmatched: 11. The CDR3 loop is CASSSGTGRSSAFF. In DNA, the CDR3 is TGTGCCAGCAGCTCCGGGACAGGGAGGTCGTCGGCTTTCTTT.

The gene calls are TRBV28 and TRBJ2-7, with D possibly matching TRBD1 (5 bases). V lost 1 base, J lost 2 bases, and 15 bases lay in between. Germline values: CDR1 MDHEN, CDR2 SYDVKM. The CDR3 runs 16 residues. CDR3 bases: TGTGCCAGCAGTTTATTCCCCCCGGCAGGGACCTACGAGCAGTACTTC. Residues: CASSLFPPAGTYEQYF.

The chain recombines TRBV27 with TRBJ1-1; no firm D call. The CDR3 extends over 15 amino acids. The germline V gene has CDR1 MNHEY and CDR2 SMNVEV (reference sequence). Trimming took 0 bases from V and 4 from J, leaving 12 bases between them. In nucleotides, the CDR3 is TGTGCCAGCAGTTTATCGTCCTTGAAGAGCACTGAAGCTTTCTTT. Amino acid sequence: CASSLSSLKSTEAFF.

The rearrangement uses TRBV19 and TRBJ1-4; the D is unclear. The CDR3 is made up of 13 amino acids. Germline lookup yields CDR1 LNHDA and CDR2 SQIVND (reference sequence). V was cut by 8 bases and J by 5 bases, with 12 bases left in between. CDR3 bases: TGTGCCAGTGTAGCAGCCCGAAATGAAAAACTGTTTTTT. Translated, it gives CASVAARNEKLFF.

The V and J genes are TRBV2 and TRBJ1-3, with TRBD1 matching 7 bases. Germline CDR1 SNHLY, CDR2 FYNNEI. The CDR3 covers 14 residues. V trimming: 6 bases; J trimming: 2 bases; junction bases outside the gene matches: 4. CDR3 DNA: TGTGCCAGCAGCCTCCAGGGGGCTGGAAACACCATATATTTT. Protein: CASSLQGAGNTIYF.

The chain's CDR3 is CASSPTSRVAGGPGELFF. CDR3 DNA: TGTGCCAGCAGCCCAACATCTCGGGTAGCGGGAGGGCCCGGGGAGCTGTTTTTT. The chain is built from TRBV9 and TRBJ2-2; 11 positions agree with TRBD2. V was pared by 4 bases and J by 6 bases, with 14 bases of the junction left unmatched. CDR1 SGDLS and CDR2 YYNGEE come from the germline V gene. This CDR3 has 18 residues.

The chain recombines TRBV29-1 with TRBJ1-3; maybe TRBD1 (6 bases). Germline CDR1 is SQVTM and CDR2 is ANQGSEA. The CDR3 consists of 14 residues. The germline V and J ends were trimmed by 8 bases and 0 bases, with 14 bases remaining between them. In nucleotides, the CDR3 is TGCAGCATACAGGGAGCAGACTCTGGAAACACCATATATTTT. It translates to CSIQGADSGNTIYF.

This chain uses TRBV5-1 with TRBJ2-6, with 9 bases aligning to TRBD2. This CDR3 region has 17 residues. The junction had 6 bases not matched to a gene; V was cut back by 5 bases and J by 0 bases. Germline loops: CDR1 SGHRS, CDR2 YFSETQ. The CDR3, as DNA: TGCGCCAGCAGTTTTACTAGCGGGTCCTCTGGGGCCAACGTCCTGACTTTC. Amino acids: CASSFTSGSSGANVLTF.

This rearrangement joins TRBV5-4 to TRBJ2-7; D unresolved. The V gene's germline CDR1 is SGHNT and CDR2 YYREEE (reference sequence). The V and J ends lost 6 bases and 2 bases respectively, with 12 bases between them. This CDR3 comprises 13 residues. CDR3 in amino acids: CASKSPGTYEQYF. For the CDR3, the DNA is TGTGCCAGCAAGTCCCCGGGTACCTACGAGCAGTACTTC.

The chain is built from TRBV9 and TRBJ2-1; a possible D gene is TRBD1 (5 bases). Germline loops: CDR1 SGDLS, CDR2 YYNGEE. This CDR3 region has 13 residues. V lost 4 bases, J lost 10 bases, and 15 bases lay in between. DNA of the CDR3: TGTGCCAGCAGCCCCGACAGATTAGGGGAGCAGTTCTTC. Translation: CASSPDRLGEQFF.

V is TRBV29-1 and J is TRBJ2-3; no clear D. The germline CDR1 and CDR2 sequences are SQVTM and ANQGSEA. The V end lost 4 bases, the J end lost 8 bases, and 16 bases lay between the germline ends. This CDR3 region has 13 residues. CDR3 sequence reads: CSVAESEIGTQYF. CDR3 DNA: TGCAGCGTTGCGGAGTCGGAGATCGGTACGCAGTATTTT.

This sequence joins TRBV18 and TRBJ1-1, with 9 positions matching TRBD1. This CDR3 comprises 14 residues. The germline V gene has CDR1 KGHSH and CDR2 LQKENI. V gave up 3 bases and J gave up 4 bases; unmatched junction bases: 3. CDR3 in DNA: TGTGCCAGCTCACCGACAGGGGGTGGCACTGAAGCTTTCTTT. Translation: CASSPTGGGTEAFF.

Note on this clone: Other DNA sequences in this specimen translate into the identical CDR3. This sequence joins TRBV5-1 and TRBJ2-5; weak D call: TRBD2 (6 bases). Between the trimmed V and J ends, which lost 0 bases and 4 bases, there was a span of 10 bases. CDR3 length: 14 residues. Germline V lookup: CDR1 SGHRS, CDR2 YFSETQ. The CDR3 region is CASSLGRGGETQYF. For the CDR3, the DNA is TGCGCCAGCAGCTTGGGAAGGGGAGGAGAGACCCAGTACTTC.

The J gene is TRBJ2-1, the V gene TRBV30; D possibly corresponds to TRBD2 (5 bases). Germline CDR1 is GTSNPN and CDR2 is SVGIG (reference sequence). V dropped 2 bases and J dropped 3 bases, with 8 bases sitting between them. The CDR3 sequence is 13 residues long. The CDR3 DNA is TGTGCCTGGAGTTCCGGGAACTACAATGAGCAGTTCTTC. It is translated as CAWSSGNYNEQFF.

The chain uses TRBV12-5 and TRBJ1-2, with 10 bases fitting TRBD1. CDR1 LGHNT and CDR2 FRNRAP come from the germline V gene. The V and J ends lost 6 bases and 7 bases, in that order; junction bases with no gene match: 14. This CDR3 has 16 residues. CDR3 sequence: CASGPTLTGGAGGYTF. The CDR3 DNA sequence: TGTGCTAGTGGACCTACACTGACAGGGGGCGCAGGTGGCTACACCTTC. The variable domain in full, with the rest retrieved from reference TRBV12-5 and TRBJ1-2, is DARVTQTPRHKVTEMGQEVTMRCQPILGHNTVFWYRQTMMQGLELLAYFRNRAPLDDSGMPKDRFSAEMPDATLATLKIQPSEPRDSAVYFCASGPTLTGGAGGYTFGSGTRLTVV.

The chain joins TRBV5-4 to TRBJ2-4, with D unresolved. Trimming took 4 bases from V and 5 from J, leaving 10 bases between them. Germline CDR1 reads SGHNT; CDR2 reads YYREEE (reference sequence). The CDR3 is made up of 13 amino acids. In nucleotides, the CDR3 is TGTGCCAGCAGCCTAAAGTTCCAAAACATTCAGTACTTC. The encoded protein is CASSLKFQNIQYF.